Listed below are T cell receptor beta chains from one sample, sequenced in a study of cytomegalovirus exposure and HLA in healthy donors. Data came from immunoSEQ multiplex PCR; TCRdb stores just in-frame clones and leaves some out. The sample has 200,000 to 250,000 clones; the top ten hold 0.95% to 1.3%. The sequencing sample was made of PBMCs. The receptors come from a girl aged 2-9 years in good health and CMV-seropositive. The CDR3 runs from the conserved cysteine through the conserved F or W. A D gene is named only where the DNA matches it firmly.

v_gene	d_gene	j_gene	CDR3aa	CDR3nt
TRBV28	NA	TRBJ2-1	CATALGGLSYNEQFF	TGTGCCACCGCCCTCGGCGGCCTATCCTACAATGAGCAGTTCTTC
TRBV28	NA	TRBJ2-7	CASSLSSGRFAYEQYF	TGTGCCAGCAGTCTTTCAAGCGGACGGTTCGCCTACGAGCAGTACTTC
TRBV5-1	TRBD2	TRBJ2-1	CASSLLGLAGGGNEQFF	TGCGCCAGCAGCTTGTTGGGACTAGCGGGGGGAGGCAATGAGCAGTTCTTC
TRBV15	NA	TRBJ1-1	CATSTDRMNTEAFF	TGTGCCACCAGCACGGACAGAATGAACACTGAAGCTTTCTTT
TRBV7-8	NA	TRBJ2-2	CASSLSGRRDTGELFF	TGTGCCAGCAGCTTGAGTGGAAGGCGGGACACCGGGGAGCTGTTTTTT
TRBV10-1	NA	TRBJ2-7	CASPRVFSSHEQYF	TGCGCCAGCCCCAGGGTCTTCAGCTCCCACGAGCAGTACTTC
TRBV28	TRBD1	TRBJ1-2	CASSLYAGGRDGYTF	TGTGCCAGCAGTTTATATGCAGGGGGAAGAGATGGCTACACCTTC
TRBV10-3	NA	TRBJ2-2	CAISELAETGELFF	TGTGCCATCAGTGAGTTGGCAGAAACCGGGGAGCTGTTTTTT
TRBV27	NA	TRBJ2-3	CASSFVFGVTDTQYF	TGTGCCAGCAGTTTTGTTTTCGGGGTCACAGATACGCAGTATTTT
TRBV5-1	NA	TRBJ1-6	CASRGEGSPLHF	TGCGCCAGCAGAGGCGAGGGTTCACCCCTCCACTTT
TRBV7-9	NA	TRBJ2-3	CASSHTDTQYF	TGTGCCAGCAGCCATACAGATACGCAGTATTTT
TRBV19	NA	TRBJ1-2	CASSVTSYGYTF	TGTGCCAGTAGTGTAACGAGCTATGGCTACACCTTC
TRBV4-2	NA	TRBJ1-2	CASSQAPWGGVNYGYTF	TGTGCCAGCAGCCAGGCACCCTGGGGGGGCGTAAACTATGGCTACACCTTC
TRBV7-9	NA	TRBJ2-7	CASSLTRPPNEQYF	TGTGCCAGCAGCTTGACTAGGCCTCCCAACGAGCAGTACTTC
TRBV7-6	TRBD2	TRBJ2-7	CASSSSGLANYEQYF	TGTGCCAGCAGCTCCTCGGGACTAGCTAACTACGAGCAGTACTTC
TRBV19	TRBD1	TRBJ1-1	CASSMDRGNTEAFF	TGTGCCAGTAGTATGGACAGGGGAAACACTGAAGCTTTCTTT
TRBV25-1	TRBD1	TRBJ2-1	CASSESPPGQGNNEQFF	TGTGCCAGCAGTGAATCGCCCCCCGGACAGGGAAACAATGAGCAGTTCTTC
TRBV15	TRBD1	TRBJ2-2	CATSRDWADRTGELFF	TGTGCCACCAGCAGAGATTGGGCGGACAGGACCGGGGAGCTGTTTTTT
TRBV18	TRBD2	TRBJ2-1	CASSPQASGSRNEQFF	TGTGCCAGCTCACCACAGGCTAGCGGGAGTCGCAATGAGCAGTTCTTC
TRBV28	NA	TRBJ2-7	CASSFNYEQYF	TGTGCCAGCAGTTTCAACTACGAGCAGTACTTC
TRBV6-5	TRBD1	TRBJ1-5	CASSPGTGRQPQHF	TGTGCCAGCAGCCCCGGGACAGGTCGTCAGCCCCAGCATTTT
TRBV2	TRBD1	TRBJ1-2	CAGDRGRSGYGYTF	TGTGCCGGGGACAGGGGGCGCTCCGGATATGGCTACACCTTC